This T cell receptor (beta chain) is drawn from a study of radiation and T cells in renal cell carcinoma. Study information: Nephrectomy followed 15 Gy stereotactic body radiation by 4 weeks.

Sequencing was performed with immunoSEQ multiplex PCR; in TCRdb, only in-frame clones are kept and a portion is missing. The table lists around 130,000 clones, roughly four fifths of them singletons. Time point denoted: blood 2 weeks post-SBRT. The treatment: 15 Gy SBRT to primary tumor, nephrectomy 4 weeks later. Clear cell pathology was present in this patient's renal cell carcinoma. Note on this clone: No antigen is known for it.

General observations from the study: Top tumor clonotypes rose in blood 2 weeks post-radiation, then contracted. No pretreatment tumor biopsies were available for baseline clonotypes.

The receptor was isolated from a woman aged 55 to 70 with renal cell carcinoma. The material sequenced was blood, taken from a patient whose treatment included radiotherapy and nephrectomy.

CDR3 nucleotides: TGCGCCAGCAGCTTGGACAGCTATGGCTACACCTTC. It codes for CASSLDSYGYTF. V is TRBV5-1 and J is TRBJ1-2; D is uncertain. Germline CDR1 SGHRS, CDR2 YFSETQ. The CDR3 length is 12 residues. V dropped 0 bases and J dropped 4 bases, with 4 bases sitting between them.